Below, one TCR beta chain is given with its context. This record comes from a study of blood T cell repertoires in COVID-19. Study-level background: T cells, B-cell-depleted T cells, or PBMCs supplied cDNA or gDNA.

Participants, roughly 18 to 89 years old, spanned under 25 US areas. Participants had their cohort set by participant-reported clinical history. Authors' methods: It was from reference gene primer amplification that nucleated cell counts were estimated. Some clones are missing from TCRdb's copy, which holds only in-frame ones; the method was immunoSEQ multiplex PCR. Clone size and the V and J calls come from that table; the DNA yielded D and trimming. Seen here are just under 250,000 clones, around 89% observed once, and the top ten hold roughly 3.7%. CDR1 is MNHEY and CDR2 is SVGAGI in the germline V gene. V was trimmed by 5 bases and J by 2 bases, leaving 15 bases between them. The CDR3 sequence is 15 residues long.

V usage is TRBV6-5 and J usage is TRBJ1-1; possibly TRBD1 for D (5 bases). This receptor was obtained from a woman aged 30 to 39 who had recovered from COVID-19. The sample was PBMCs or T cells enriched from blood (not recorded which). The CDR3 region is CASSQGGTGNTEAFF. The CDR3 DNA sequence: TGTGCCAGCAGTCAGGGAGGGACCGGAAACACTGAAGCTTTCTTT.